The next 25 T cell receptor beta chains were all read from a single sample in a study of OX40 agonist ivuxolimab in advanced cancers. Only in-frame clones appear in the TCRdb table, and some are missing; sequencing was by immunoSEQ multiplex PCR. This table has approximately 48,000 clones, around 77% appearing once. The material was CD4+ or CD8+ T cells sorted from blood, obtained in a trial of the OX40 agonist ivuxolimab. The receptor set was obtained from an adult with an advanced solid tumor such as melanoma, head and neck, liver or kidney cancer.

The chain employs TRBV6-1 and TRBJ1-6; possible D gene TRBD1, 6 bases. This CDR3 has 13 amino acids. Trimming took 7 bases from V and 7 from J, leaving 11 bases between them. Germline V gene data show CDR1 as MNHNS and CDR2 as SASEGT. As DNA, the CDR3 is TGTGCCAGCACCAGGGGCGAAAATTCACCCCTCCACTTT. Translating it yields CASTRGENSPLHF.

CDR3 in DNA: TGTGCCAGCAGCTTAAGGACTAGCGGAAGCACAGATACGCAGTATTTT. This encodes CASSLRTSGSTDTQYF. This chain links TRBV7-3 with TRBJ2-3, with 10 bases lining up with TRBD2. V gave up 1 base and J gave up 0 bases; unmatched junction bases: 1. The length of the CDR3 is 16 residues. Germline loops: CDR1 SGHTA, CDR2 FQGTGA.

V usage is TRBV30 and J usage is TRBJ2-3, with TRBD2 identical over 10 bases. V shed 2 bases and J 1 base; nucleotides not matched to a gene: 0. The CDR3 spans 14 residues. Germline V gene sequence: CDR1 GTSNPN, CDR2 SVGIG (reference sequence). CDR3: CAWSSGRGTDTQYF. CDR3 nucleotides: TGTGCCTGGAGTAGCGGGAGGGGCACAGATACGCAGTATTTT. Looking up the rest from reference TRBV30 and TRBJ2-3 gives the full variable domain: SQTIHQWPATLVQPVGSPLSLECTVEGTSNPNLYWYRQAAGRGLQLLFYSVGIGQISSEVPQNLSASRPQDRQFILSSKKLLLSDSGFYLCAWSSGRGTDTQYFGPGTRLTVL.

This sequence joins TRBV7-9 and TRBJ1-6; TRBD1 agrees at 7 bases. The ends lost 5 bases at V and 7 bases at J; junction bases unmatched: 5. The CDR3 runs 14 residues. Germline CDR1 and CDR2: SEHNR and FQNEAQ (reference sequence). In DNA, the CDR3 is TGTGCCAGCAGCCTGACAGGGCGAAATTCACCCCTCCACTTT. Protein: CASSLTGRNSPLHF. The full variable domain, its missing parts supplied by reference TRBV7-9 and TRBJ1-6, is DTGVSQNPRHKITKRGQNVTFRCDPISEHNRLYWYRQTLGQGPEFLTYFQNEAQLEKSRLLSDRFSAERPKGSFSTLEIQRTEQGDSAMYLCASSLTGRNSPLHFGNGTRLTVT.

This clone appeared a few times. J is TRBJ1-5 and V is TRBV5-1; no clear D. CDR3 length: 14 amino acids. Trimming removed 1 base from V and 7 bases from J, with 12 bases in between. CDR1 is SGHRS, CDR2 YFSETQ, per germline. The CDR3, as DNA: TGCGCCAGCAGCTTGTCGCACAGCGAGCAGCCCCAGCATTTT. Amino acids: CASSLSHSEQPQHF. Combining the CDR3 with reference TRBV5-1 and TRBJ1-5 gives the whole variable domain KAGVTQTPRYLIKTRGQQVTLSCSPISGHRSVSWYQQTPGQGLQFLFEYFSETQRNKGNFPGRFSGRQFSNSRSEMNVSTLELGDSALYLCASSLSHSEQPQHFGDGTRLSIL.

This clone was seen just once. The chain uses TRBV6-5 and TRBJ2-5; 11 bases line up with TRBD2. The V gene end was trimmed by 6 bases and the J gene end by 7 bases; junction bases not matched to a gene: 10. The CDR3 covers 15 residues. Germline V gives CDR1 MNHEY, CDR2 SVGAGI. The CDR3 protein is CASSPGTSGAGTQYF. DNA for the CDR3: TGTGCCAGCAGCCCTGGGACTAGCGGTGCGGGGACCCAGTACTTC.

The chain is built from TRBV10-3 and TRBJ1-5; D might be TRBD1 (5 bases). V lost 4 bases and J 2 bases, leaving 15 bases between the germline ends. The CDR3 is 16 residues long. CDR1 is ENHRY and CDR2 is SYGVKD in the germline V gene. Here the CDR3 DNA reads TGTGCCATCAGTGCCCAAGACGGGGGAGGCAATCAGCCCCAGCATTTT. Protein: CAISAQDGGGNQPQHF.

CDR3 nucleotide sequence: TGTGCCAGCAGCCAACATGCCAATCAGCCCCAGCATTTT. It codes for CASSQHANQPQHF. This chain uses TRBV5-6 with TRBJ1-5; D ambiguous. CDR1 SGHDT and CDR2 YYEEEE come from the germline V gene. This CDR3 has 13 residues. The germline V and J ends were trimmed by 4 bases and 3 bases, with 8 bases remaining between them.

V gene TRBV10-1 combines with J gene TRBJ2-1; TRBD2 is a possible D gene (6 bases). The CDR3 spans 16 residues. Trimming pared 3 bases from V and 6 bases from J, leaving 18 bases between. CDR1 is WNHNN and CDR2 is SYGVQD in the germline V gene (reference sequence). The CDR3 here is CASSDRAPEGFNEQFF. The DNA of the CDR3 is TGCGCCAGCAGTGACCGAGCTCCGGAGGGGTTCAATGAGCAGTTCTTC.

The chain links TRBV28 to TRBJ1-4, with a possible D match to TRBD1 (5 bases). V lost 5 bases and J 0 bases, leaving 7 bases between the germline ends. The CDR3 is 14 residues long. Germline assignment: CDR1 MDHEN and CDR2 SYDVKM. The CDR3 DNA reads as TGTGCCAGCAGTGCGACAGCAACTAATGAAAAACTGTTTTTT. This encodes CASSATATNEKLFF.

V usage is TRBV18 and J usage is TRBJ2-7; D not resolved. The CDR3 is 13 residues long. Germline CDR1 KGHSH, CDR2 LQKENI. V lost 3 bases, J lost 4 bases, and 10 bases lay in between. The CDR3 nucleotides read TGTGCCAGCTCACCCGCGGATGGTTACGAGCAGTACTTC. Translation gives CASSPADGYEQYF.

CDR3 protein: CASSQGGTGYGYTF. CDR3 DNA sequence: TGTGCCAGCTCACAGGGTGGGACTGGCTATGGCTACACCTTC. This sequence joins TRBV18 and TRBJ1-2, with D perhaps TRBD1 (5 bases). The CDR3 is 14 residues long. CDR1 is KGHSH, CDR2 LQKENI, per germline. The V gene lost 4 bases and the J gene lost 4 bases, with 13 bases spanning the gap.

Many counts were recorded for this clone. J is TRBJ2-7 and V is TRBV30, with TRBD2 as a possible D gene (7 bases). In germline, CDR1 is GTSNPN, CDR2 SVGIG (reference sequence). The V end lost 0 bases, the J end lost 3 bases, and 21 bases lay between the germline ends. This CDR3 has 17 residues. CDR3 protein: CAWSVSPLRGGNYEQYF. Here the CDR3 DNA reads TGTGCCTGGAGTGTATCCCCGTTGCGCGGGGGCAACTACGAGCAGTACTTC.

The chain links TRBV6-5 to TRBJ2-7; 11 bases align to TRBD2. This CDR3 is 15 amino acids long. Germline V gives CDR1 MNHEY, CDR2 SVGAGI. The V and J ends lost 5 bases and 6 bases, in that order; junction bases with no gene match: 9. The CDR3 is CASSATSGKGGEQYF. For the CDR3, the DNA is TGTGCCAGCAGTGCGACTAGCGGGAAGGGCGGCGAGCAGTACTTC.

The gene calls are TRBV5-1 and TRBJ1-1, with 10 nucleotides matching TRBD1. The CDR3 covers 14 residues. Germline V gene lookup returns CDR1 SGHRS and CDR2 YFSETQ. After removal of 0 bases from V and 7 bases from J, the junction contained 3 bases not matched to a gene. In nucleotides, the CDR3 is TGCGCCAGCAGCTTGGGACAGGGGGCGGGTGAAGCTTTCTTT. It translates to CASSLGQGAGEAFF.

The genes are TRBV5-4 and TRBJ2-1, with TRBD2 identical over 10 bases. Germline V gene lookup returns CDR1 SGHNT and CDR2 YYREEE (reference sequence). The V and J ends lost 4 bases and 10 bases, in that order; junction bases with no gene match: 2. The CDR3 contains 12 residues. The CDR3 nucleotides read TGTGCCAGCAGCGTACTAGCGGGGGAGCAGTTCTTC. Residues: CASSVLAGEQFF.

CDR3: CASTSGRGELFF. The CDR3, as DNA: TGTGCCAGTACTAGCGGGAGAGGGGAGCTGTTTTTT. The V call is TRBV19, the J call TRBJ2-2; 10 bases align to TRBD2. This CDR3 contains 12 residues. J gave up 8 bases and V 7 bases, and 1 base lay outside the gene matches. From germline, CDR1 is LNHDA and CDR2 SQIVND (reference sequence). Complete variable domain (other parts from reference TRBV19 and TRBJ2-2): DGGITQSPKYLFRKEGQNVTLSCEQNLNHDAMYWYRQDPGQGLRLIYYSQIVNDFQKGDIAEGYSVSREKKESFPLTVTSAQKNPTAFYLCASTSGRGELFFGEGSRLTVL.

The rearrangement links TRBV28 to TRBJ2-6; TRBD1 aligns across 7 bases. CDR3 size: 15 residues. After removal of 6 bases from V and 4 bases from J, the junction contained 6 bases not matched to a gene. Germline CDR1 and CDR2: MDHEN and SYDVKM. The CDR3 coding sequence is TGTGCCAGCAGGTTACAGGGGCCCGGGGCCAACGTCCTGACTTTC. Translated, it gives CASRLQGPGANVLTF. The full variable domain, with the rest looked up from reference TRBV28 and TRBJ2-6, is DVKVTQSSRYLVKRTGEKVFLECVQDMDHENMFWYRQDPGLGLRLIYFSYDVKMKEKGDIPEGYSVSREKKERFSLILESASTNQTSMYLCASRLQGPGANVLTFGAGSRLTVL.

J is TRBJ2-2 and V is TRBV5-1; tentative D call: TRBD1 (5 bases). Trimming removed 7 bases at V and 1 base at J, with 11 bases between. Germline CDR1 reads SGHRS; CDR2 reads YFSETQ. The length of the CDR3 is 14 residues. CDR3 residues: CASRETGNTGELFF. The CDR3, as DNA: TGCGCCAGCCGAGAAACAGGGAACACCGGGGAGCTGTTTTTT. The complete variable domain, with remaining parts taken from reference TRBV5-1 and TRBJ2-2, reads KAGVTQTPRYLIKTRGQQVTLSCSPISGHRSVSWYQQTPGQGLQFLFEYFSETQRNKGNFPGRFSGRQFSNSRSEMNVSTLELGDSALYLCASRETGNTGELFFGEGSRLTVL.

The rearrangement joins TRBV11-2 to TRBJ1-1; tentative D call: TRBD1 (6 bases). There are 15 residues in the CDR3. Germline V gene sequence: CDR1 SGHAT, CDR2 FQNNGV. V dropped 4 bases and J dropped 4 bases, with 16 bases sitting between them. In DNA form, the CDR3 reads TGTGCCAGCAGCTCACAATCCACAGGGACCACTGAAGCTTTCTTT. Translation: CASSSQSTGTTEAFF. The whole variable domain, remainder taken from reference TRBV11-2 and TRBJ1-1, is EAGVAQSPRYKIIEKRQSVAFWCNPISGHATLYWYQQILGQGPKLLIQFQNNGVVDDSQLPKDRFSAERLKGVDSTLKIQPAKLEDSAVYLCASSSQSTGTTEAFFGQGTRLTVV.

V usage is TRBV9 and J usage is TRBJ1-2, with D perhaps TRBD1 (5 bases). V lost 3 bases and J 3 bases, leaving 15 bases between the germline ends. Germline V CDR1 and CDR2: SGDLS, YYNGEE. The CDR3 totals 15 residues. The CDR3 bases are TGTGCCAGCAGCGGAAGGCCGGGACCGTACTATGGCTACACCTTC. This codes for CASSGRPGPYYGYTF.

The chain couples TRBV6-6 to TRBJ2-7, with D uncertain. This CDR3 comprises 16 residues. V was shortened by 1 base and J by 5 bases, with 18 bases between the two germline ends. In germline, CDR1 is MNHNY, CDR2 SVGAGI (reference sequence). In DNA form, the CDR3 reads TGTGCCAGCAGTTACTTAAACCAACCACCGGTCAACGAGCAGTACTTC. Protein sequence: CASSYLNQPPVNEQYF.

This rearrangement joins TRBV5-1 to TRBJ2-3; no reliable D call. Germline V gene sequence: CDR1 SGHRS, CDR2 YFSETQ. V was shortened by 4 bases and J by 5 bases, with 11 bases between the two germline ends. The CDR3 is 13 amino acids. The CDR3 loop is CASSPTSLDTQYF. As DNA, the CDR3 is TGCGCCAGCAGCCCCACATCGTTAGATACGCAGTATTTT.

This clone was counted only a few times. V and J are TRBV7-8 and TRBJ2-7, with D tentatively TRBD1 (6 bases). Germline V lookup: CDR1 SGHVS, CDR2 FQNEAQ. CDR3 length: 14 residues. V was cut by 4 bases and J by 0 bases, with 10 bases left in between. This CDR3 is CASSSNRASYEQYF. The CDR3 DNA follows: TGTGCCAGCAGCTCAAACAGGGCCTCCTACGAGCAGTACTTC.

The chain combines TRBV6-1 with TRBJ2-5; 8 bases agree with TRBD2. The CDR3 contains 16 residues. The germline V gene encodes CDR1 MNHNS and CDR2 SASEGT. J gave up 7 bases and V 4 bases, and 14 bases lay outside the gene matches. The DNA for the CDR3 is TGTGCCAGCAGTGCCTATAGCGGGAAATCAAGCGGGACCCAGTACTTC. This translates into CASSAYSGKSSGTQYF.